This T cell receptor beta chain was sequenced for a study of OX40 agonist ivuxolimab in advanced cancers. CDR1 and CDR2 from the germline V gene are GTSNPN and SVGIG (reference sequence). Between the trimmed V and J ends, which lost 1 base and 2 bases, there was a span of 6 bases. The CDR3 has 12 residues. Sequencing used immunoSEQ multiplex PCR; TCRdb keeps in-frame clones, though not all of them. Of about 80,000 clones listed, just over 85% are singletons. The clonotype comes from an adult with an advanced solid tumor such as melanoma, head and neck, liver or kidney cancer. The chain is built from TRBV30 and TRBJ2-7; perhaps TRBD2 as D (5 bases). Sequenced material: CD4+ or CD8+ T cells sorted from blood, taken in a trial of the OX40 agonist ivuxolimab. The CDR3 reads CAWSGGPYEQYF. CDR3 DNA: TGTGCCTGGAGTGGCGGGCCCTACGAGCAGTACTTC.